What follows describes a single T cell receptor beta chain. The antigen it recognizes is unknown. The junction departs from germline at one end; a sequencing error may be responsible. Inclusion was restricted to participants for whom at least one PBMC sample before ART initiation and at least two post-ART samples were available. Every participant with HIV received treatment in the United States of America. Before DNA extraction, cryopreserved samples of roughly 0.85-10 million PBMC were thawed and washed. At the time of the earliest PBMC sample, participants with HIV were aged between roughly 20 and 60 years. PBMC samples from each participant spanned 1-4 timepoints before ART initiation and 2-8 timepoints after ART initiation, with a median of 7 samples. Serial HIV viral load, CD4+ T-cell count, ART history and demographic data were obtained for every participant. A Qiagen kit on a QIAcube was used to extract genomic DNA from unsorted PBMC, with samples processed in batches of 12.

This entry is derived from a study of long-term antiretroviral therapy in people with HIV (dated by TCRdb to the early 2020s). Study-wide context: The earliest samples were collected approximately a decade before the 2015 WHO recommendation for immediate ART, a period when ART was typically delayed until CD4 counts fell. A retrospective serial study tested whether changes in peripheral blood TRB repertoire composition and diversity were associated with ART initiation and durable HIV suppression. From a few dozen adults with confirmed HIV infection, the cohort provided some 200 cryopreserved PBMC samples, gathered serially across a mean of approximately six years (range 1-12). About 35% of the 30 participants with HIV were female. Test extractions of a monoclonal T-cell line alongside about 30 polyclonal samples showed no cross-contamination during QIAcube processing.

The immunoSEQ hsTCRB v3.0 assay was used at survey level resolution to sequence the TRB variable region. A depth of 40,000-50,000 T-cell genomes per sample was targeted for TRB sequencing. An Illumina MiSeq with a v3 150-cycle kit was used to sequence the pooled TRB libraries. On the study's bioinformatics: Repertoire analysis was run in R within a reproducible Nextflow workflow that covered QC, data transformation and analysis. Custom analyses were implemented in LymphoSeq2, an R package for AIRR-Seq data exploration. Several samples that yielded fewer than 5000 total TRB sequences were excluded, so that 188 HIV repertoires were analyzed. Among the approximately 180 HIV repertoires that were kept, some 60 were collected before ART initiation and 120 to 140 were collected after ART initiation. Repertoires were downsampled to 5000 TRB nucleotide sequences, with summary statistics averaged over 100 downsampling iterations. The analysis kept only TRB sequences whose CDR3 regions were at least seven amino acids long. Two measures captured diversity: a Shannon entropy-derived clonality score and the Gini coefficient. Repertoire networks linked the top 5000 CDR3 amino acid sequences whenever two sequences differed by an edit distance of one. For TRB CDR3 amino acid sequences, GLIPH2 was used to predict antigen specificity groups and MHC restriction. CDR3 amino acid sequences were matched against VDJdb and McPAS-TCR to flag known CMV, EBV, HIV or tissue antigen associations. Pre-ART, post-ART and control groups were compared with Wilcoxon signed-rank tests and Holm-Bonferroni correction. The immuneACCESS repertoire file appears here via TCRdb, limited to in-frame rearrangements. These files lack a portion of the clones; in checked studies, under half of the deficit traces to unresolved V genes, and the cause of the others is not known. The V and J calls and clone size come from that table; D and trimming were worked out from the DNA. The sample table records 35,000 to 45,000 clones; 75% to 90% of these occur just once. The ten largest clones capture about 11% of the sample.

From the cysteine up to the phenylalanine, the CDR3 has a length of 18 residues. Just CDR3 DNA is preserved here, 54 bases in frame from base 1. From a lookup of the germline V gene (reference sequence), CDR1 and CDR2 are SSHAT and FNYEAQ. The research as a whole found: Expanded TRB clones identified before ART initiation dominated the repertoire at all time points, although this dominance fluctuated and declined in many PLHIV after ART. Because pre-ART samples had limited cell numbers, profiling was done on unsorted PBMC rather than on sorted CD4+ and CD8+ T cells. Limited PBMC availability meant only the TCR beta chain was sequenced, without alpha chain pairing. Samples dated from about 2004 to 2017, and the ART regimens used may be less effective than current ones. No data were available on ART adherence, viral resistance or therapy changes, limiting inferences about post-ART repertoire changes. HIV repertoires had narrower CDR3 length ranges than controls, and the network structure suggested an antigen-experienced repertoire that shifted only slightly toward naive after ART. A significant increase in TRB diversity was found to be associated with ART initiation, although TRB diversity was observed to remain significantly below that of transplant donor controls even after long-term ART.

The source is a man younger than 35 with HIV. The chain was built from TRBV7-7 and TRBJ2-7, with 11 middle bases fitting TRBD2. The sample consisted of unsorted PBMCs, taken 2.2 years after starting antiretroviral therapy. The DNA sequence reads TGTGCTAGCAGCTTTCCCGAAATGGGCCTAGCGGGAGGATATGAGCAGTACTTC. Its protein product is CASSFPEMGLAGGYEQYF. Joined to the reference TRBV7-7 and TRBJ2-7 proteins, this CDR3 gives the full variable domain: GAGVSQSPRYKVTKRGQDVTLRCDPISSHATLYWYQQALGQGPEFLTYFNYEAQPDKSGLPSDRFSAERPEGSISTLTIQRTEQRDSAMYRCASSFPEMGLAGGYEQYFGPGTRLTVT.